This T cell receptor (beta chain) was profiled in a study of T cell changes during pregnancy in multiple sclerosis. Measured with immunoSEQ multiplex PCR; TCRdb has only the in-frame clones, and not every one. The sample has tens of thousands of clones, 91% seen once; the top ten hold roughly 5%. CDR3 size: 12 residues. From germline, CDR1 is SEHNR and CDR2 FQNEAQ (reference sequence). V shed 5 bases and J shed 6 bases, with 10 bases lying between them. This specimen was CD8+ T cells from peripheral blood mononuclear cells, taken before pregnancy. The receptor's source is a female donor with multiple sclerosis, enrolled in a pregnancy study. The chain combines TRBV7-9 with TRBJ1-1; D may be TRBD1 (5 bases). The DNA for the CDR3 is TGTGCCAGCAGCGGGGGGGAGGCTGAAGCTTTCTTT. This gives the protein CASSGGEAEAFF.